This entry features one T cell receptor beta chain sequence. The data were taken from a study of cytomegalovirus exposure and HLA in healthy donors. Researchers ran the PCR with 60 Vbeta and 13 Jbeta primers. Some clones are missing from TCRdb's copy, which holds only in-frame ones; the method was immunoSEQ multiplex PCR. The sample includes around 210,000 clones, about 77% of them seen just once. This clonotype was obtained from a boy aged 5-17 years in good health and CMV-seronegative. Sequenced input: PBMCs.

The CDR3 protein is CAWGTGVVAGNTIYF. The CDR3 nucleotides are TGTGCCTGGGGTACAGGAGTAGTAGCTGGAAACACCATATATTTT. The rearrangement links TRBV30 to TRBJ1-3; TRBD1 might be the D (5 bases). Trimming took 5 bases from V and 2 from J, leaving 16 bases between them. CDR3 size: 15 residues. CDR1 is GTSNPN and CDR2 is SVGIG in the germline V gene (reference sequence).